This T cell receptor beta chain is drawn from a study of cytomegalovirus exposure and HLA in healthy donors. In regard to this clone: As yet, its antigen is unknown.

Germline CDR1 reads SNHLY; CDR2 reads FYNNEI. The CDR3 has 13 amino acids. V shed 4 bases and J shed 3 bases, with 7 bases lying between them. Produced via immunoSEQ multiplex PCR; TCRdb's table is partial and in-frame only. The sample shows some 50,000 clones, approximately 95% of them seen only once. General study results and limits: There were 160 or so TCR beta chains listed as cytomegalovirus-associated. Specificity of a few CMV-associated chains for CMV antigens was verified in vitro. It was found in a later analysis that first-cohort TCR clusters tended to co-occur in the 90 to 150 validation repertoires.

This TCR was sampled from a woman aged 18-29 years in good health and CMV-seronegative. The rearrangement joins TRBV2 to TRBJ2-1; tentatively, D is TRBD2 (6 bases). The sequenced sample was PBMCs. The CDR3 nucleotides read TGTGCCAGCAGTGTGCGGGACTACAATGAGCAGTTCTTC. Its protein product is CASSVRDYNEQFF.